A single sample gave rise to the 27 T cell receptor beta chains below, sequenced in a study of cytomegalovirus exposure and HLA in healthy donors. 60 Vbeta and 13 Jbeta primers were used in PCR. Sequencing used immunoSEQ multiplex PCR; TCRdb keeps in-frame clones, though not all of them. Here the sample spans around 90,000 clones, 86% being singletons. The sample comprised PBMCs. All receptors come from a man aged 25-45 years in good health and CMV-seropositive.

V and J are TRBV6-1 and TRBJ1-5, with a tentative D call TRBD1 (6 bases). Trimming removed 4 bases from V and 7 bases from J, with 14 bases in between. The germline gives CDR1 MNHNS, CDR2 SASEGT. The CDR3 loop spans 14 amino acids. The CDR3 sequence: CASSGNRAGQPQHF. CDR3 in DNA: TGTGCCAGCAGTGGAAACAGGGCAGGGCAGCCCCAGCATTTT.

The chain recombines TRBV28 with TRBJ2-1; TRBD2 might be the D (5 bases). CDR1 is MDHEN, CDR2 SYDVKM, per germline. V lost 2 bases and J 11 bases, leaving 7 bases between the germline ends. This CDR3 is 11 amino acids long. CDR3 sequence reads: CASSLGGQQFF. The CDR3 DNA follows: TGTGCCAGCAGTTTAGGAGGTCAGCAGTTCTTC.

About this clone itself: Sequence at one end of the junction differs from germline and may be a read error. V gene TRBV25-1 combines with J gene TRBJ1-5; D unclear. This CDR3 region has 14 residues. Germline V lookup: CDR1 MGHDK, CDR2 SYGVNS. CDR3 nucleotides: TGTGCCAGCACCTCCTCAACCGTAGTGGACCCGAGGAGGTTT. This gives the protein CASTSSTVVDPRRF.

V is TRBV27 and J is TRBJ2-2; D is possibly TRBD1 (5 bases). This CDR3 contains 14 residues. V was pared by 3 bases and J by 2 bases, with 7 bases between. Germline CDR1 reads MNHEY; CDR2 reads SMNVEV (reference sequence). The CDR3 region has the DNA TGTGCCAGCAGTTTCCAGGGAAACACCGGGGAGCTGTTTTTT. Amino acid sequence: CASSFQGNTGELFF.

The chain combines TRBV15 with TRBJ1-4; a weak D match, TRBD1 (5 bases). Germline CDR1 is LNHNV and CDR2 is YYDKDF (reference sequence). The ends were cut back, 0 bases at V and 1 base at J, with 27 bases in the middle. The CDR3 contains 22 residues. The CDR3 sequence is CATSREYPLPQGTIVTNEKLFF. The CDR3 bases are TGTGCCACCAGCAGAGAATACCCCCTACCCCAGGGAACAATTGTAACTAATGAAAAACTGTTTTTT.

V usage is TRBV5-1 and J usage is TRBJ2-5; the match to TRBD1 covers 9 bases. V lost 0 bases to trimming and J lost 4 bases; unmatched junction nucleotides: 28. Germline CDR1 is SGHRS and CDR2 is YFSETQ. CDR3 length: 23 amino acids. CDR3 nucleotide sequence: TGCGCCAGCAGCTTGGCCGGGACAGGGTTCCGAGGCTCGTCCAGGGCCGTACGAGAGACCCAGTACTTC. Translating it yields CASSLAGTGFRGSSRAVRETQYF.

This chain connects TRBV5-1 to TRBJ2-1; 12 bases are a match to TRBD2. V shed 2 bases, J shed 0 bases, and the junction held 9 bases outside the gene matches. Germline CDR1 SGHRS, CDR2 YFSETQ. The CDR3 has 19 amino acids. The CDR3 is CASSLGTVTSGSSYNEQFF. In DNA, the CDR3 is TGCGCCAGCAGCTTAGGGACAGTGACTAGCGGGAGCTCCTACAATGAGCAGTTCTTC.

The chain recombines TRBV7-2 with TRBJ2-7, with D tentatively TRBD1 (5 bases). V lost 4 bases to trimming and J lost 4 bases, with 11 bases between them. CDR3 length equals 13 residues. CDR1 SGHTA and CDR2 FQGNSA come from the germline V gene. CDR3 protein: CASSSGPSYEQYF. CDR3 in DNA: TGTGCCAGCAGCTCAGGGCCCTCTTACGAGCAGTACTTC.

The chain employs TRBV27 and TRBJ2-3, with D possibly matching TRBD2 (6 bases). Per germline, CDR1 MNHEY and CDR2 SMNVEV (reference sequence). V lost 3 bases to trimming and J lost 1 base, with 20 bases between them. The CDR3 spans 18 residues. The CDR3 nucleotides are TGTGCCAGCAGTTTCACGGGACTCACTCTTAAGGGCACAGATACGCAGTATTTT. This sequence encodes CASSFTGLTLKGTDTQYF.

This chain joins TRBV6-5 and TRBJ1-5; D not certain. The CDR3 spans 13 residues. V gave up 6 bases and J gave up 5 bases, with 11 bases separating them. CDR1 and CDR2 (germline): MNHEY, SVGAGI. CDR3 nucleotides: TGTGCCAGCAGCCTGAGATTAGATCAGCCCCAGCATTTT. This sequence encodes CASSLRLDQPQHF.

The V gene is TRBV2, the J gene TRBJ2-2; TRBD1 matches 7 bases. The J segment lost 4 bases and the V segment lost 7 bases, leaving 9 bases of the junction unmatched. The CDR3 covers 15 residues. The germline CDR1 and CDR2 sequences are SNHLY and FYNNEI. The CDR3 DNA sequence: TGTGCCAGCACCTCACTGGGACAGTCCACCGGGGAGCTGTTTTTT. Translating gives CASTSLGQSTGELFF.

The chain employs TRBV7-9 and TRBJ2-5; 8 bases agree with TRBD2. Germline lookup yields CDR1 SEHNR and CDR2 FQNEAQ (reference sequence). Unmatched junction bases numbered 6, after V lost 5 bases and J lost 1 base. This CDR3 spans 15 amino acids. The CDR3 sequence is CASSPRLASQETQYF. The CDR3 DNA reads as TGTGCCAGCAGCCCACGACTAGCGTCCCAAGAGACCCAGTACTTC.

The chain carries TRBV7-9 and TRBJ2-1; no definite D call. This CDR3 has 14 residues. Per the germline V gene, CDR1 is SEHNR and CDR2 is FQNEAQ (reference sequence). Trimming left V 2 bases short and J 6 bases short, with 11 bases between. The CDR3 sequence is CASSLQLSGNEQFF. The CDR3, as DNA: TGTGCCAGCAGCTTACAGCTTTCAGGCAATGAGCAGTTCTTC.

The chain has TRBV5-1 and TRBJ2-7, with D perhaps TRBD2 (6 bases). The V gene lost 6 bases and the J gene lost 4 bases, with 20 bases spanning the gap. The CDR3 has 15 residues. CDR1 is SGHRS and CDR2 is YFSETQ in the germline V gene. The CDR3 nucleotides are TGCGCCAGCACAAAGGGTCCCAGCGGAGGGTACGAGCAGTACTTC. It encodes CASTKGPSGGYEQYF. Looking up the rest from reference TRBV5-1 and TRBJ2-7 gives the full variable domain: KAGVTQTPRYLIKTRGQQVTLSCSPISGHRSVSWYQQTPGQGLQFLFEYFSETQRNKGNFPGRFSGRQFSNSRSEMNVSTLELGDSALYLCASTKGPSGGYEQYFGPGTRLTVT.

V gene TRBV7-8 combines with J gene TRBJ2-1; maybe TRBD2 (6 bases). Germline CDR1 is SGHVS and CDR2 is FQNEAQ. The CDR3 is 14 residues long. The V and J ends lost 7 bases and 0 bases respectively, with 10 bases between them. CDR3 sequence reads: CASNILASYNEQFF. In nucleotides, the CDR3 is TGTGCCAGCAACATACTAGCCTCCTACAATGAGCAGTTCTTC.

In this sample, this clone turned up once. The chain has TRBV28 and TRBJ2-7, with a weak D call TRBD2 (6 bases). CDR1 and CDR2 from the germline V gene are MDHEN and SYDVKM. The CDR3 has 15 residues. Trimming shortened V by 7 bases and J by 5 bases, and 21 bases separated the two germline ends. CDR3 sequence reads: CASIPSAGIFDEQYF. CDR3 nucleotides: TGTGCCAGCATCCCTTCTGCGGGGATCTTCGACGAGCAGTACTTC.

This clone is a singleton in its sample. The rearrangement joins TRBV2 to TRBJ1-2; 7 positions agree with TRBD1. The CDR3 runs to 15 residues. Germline V gives CDR1 SNHLY, CDR2 FYNNEI. V gave up 5 bases and J gave up 2 bases; unmatched junction bases: 8. This CDR3 is CASSPSRTGNYGYTF. CDR3 nucleotide sequence: TGTGCCAGCAGTCCCTCCAGGACAGGCAACTATGGCTACACCTTC.

V is TRBV9 and J is TRBJ2-6, with D perhaps matching TRBD1 (6 bases). The V end was cut by 4 bases, the J end by 2 bases, with 10 bases between. This CDR3 has 15 amino acids. Germline V gives CDR1 SGDLS, CDR2 YYNGEE. CDR3 in DNA: TGTGCCAGCAGCACAGGGTACGCTGGGGCCAACGTCCTGACTTTC. It encodes CASSTGYAGANVLTF.

V gene TRBV27 combines with J gene TRBJ2-1; TRBD2 aligns across 12 bases. Germline CDR1 and CDR2: MNHEY and SMNVEV (reference sequence). This CDR3 is 17 amino acids long. V was clipped by 3 bases and J by 5 bases; unmatched bases: 8. This CDR3 reads CASSFRRTSGNNNEQFF. The DNA for the CDR3 is TGTGCCAGCAGTTTCCGTCGGACTAGCGGGAATAACAATGAGCAGTTCTTC.

CDR3 in amino acids: CASREGAGNTGELFF. CDR3 in DNA: TGTGCCAGCAGAGAAGGGGCCGGGAACACCGGGGAGCTGTTTTTT. The chain joins TRBV27 to TRBJ2-2; possible D gene TRBD1, 5 bases. Germline V gene sequence: CDR1 MNHEY, CDR2 SMNVEV (reference sequence). The CDR3 contains 15 residues. Trimming took 6 bases from V and 1 from J, leaving 12 bases between them.

The rearrangement joins TRBV11-2 to TRBJ2-5; 10 positions match TRBD2. CDR3 length: 17 amino acids. Trimming removed 4 bases from V and 4 bases from J; junction bases left unmatched: 12. Looked up from germline, CDR1 is SGHAT and CDR2 is FQNNGV. The CDR3 DNA reads as TGTGCCAGCAGCTCCCGAGCGGGAGGGCCGTTCTTAGAGACCCAGTACTTC. Amino acid sequence: CASSSRAGGPFLETQYF. Full variable domain (missing parts from reference TRBV11-2 and TRBJ2-5): EAGVAQSPRYKIIEKRQSVAFWCNPISGHATLYWYQQILGQGPKLLIQFQNNGVVDDSQLPKDRFSAERLKGVDSTLKIQPAKLEDSAVYLCASSSRAGGPFLETQYFGPGTRLLVL.

The chain is built from TRBV7-3 and TRBJ2-1; the match to TRBD2 covers 13 bases. This CDR3 region has 18 residues. Germline loops: CDR1 SGHTA, CDR2 FQGTGA. Trimming cost V 0 bases and J 5 bases; bases outside gene matches: 7. CDR3 protein: CASSLTLGTSGKNNEQFF. CDR3 sequence (DNA): TGTGCCAGCAGCTTAACTCTGGGGACTAGCGGGAAAAACAATGAGCAGTTCTTC.

The rearrangement joins TRBV9 to TRBJ2-5, with 7 bases fitting TRBD2. This CDR3 spans 16 amino acids. Looked up from germline, CDR1 is SGDLS and CDR2 is YYNGEE. V shed 0 bases, J shed 2 bases, and the junction held 7 bases outside the gene matches. CDR3: CASSVGVGGSQETQYF. The CDR3 DNA follows: TGTGCCAGCAGCGTAGGTGTGGGAGGGTCTCAAGAGACCCAGTACTTC.

This clone was picked up one time. This rearrangement joins TRBV28 to TRBJ2-2; 8 nucleotides align to TRBD1. The length of the CDR3 is 20 residues. CDR1 and CDR2 from the germline V gene are MDHEN and SYDVKM. Trimming removed 5 bases from V and 7 bases from J; junction bases left unmatched: 24. CDR3 in DNA: TGTGCCAGCAGTCCGTCGCCCCGGGACAGGCCGGGAGAGATCGACGGGGAGCTGTTTTTT. It encodes CASSPSPRDRPGEIDGELFF.

V usage is TRBV9 and J usage is TRBJ2-3, with D uncertain. The CDR3 extends over 15 amino acids. CDR1 and CDR2 from the germline V gene are SGDLS and YYNGEE. Trimming took 3 bases from V and 0 from J, leaving 11 bases between them. CDR3: CASSGDTSSTDTQYF. The CDR3 DNA reads as TGTGCCAGCAGCGGAGACACTTCTAGCACAGATACGCAGTATTTT.

DNA for the CDR3: TGTGCCAGTAGCCCATGGGGGCGGAACACCGGGGAGCTGTTTTTT. Protein sequence: CASSPWGRNTGELFF. This chain joins TRBV19 and TRBJ2-2, with D possibly matching TRBD1 (6 bases). Germline loops: CDR1 LNHDA, CDR2 SQIVND (reference sequence). V was trimmed by 6 bases and J by 1 base, leaving 12 bases between them. There are 15 residues in the CDR3.

The rearrangement links TRBV5-4 to TRBJ2-2; 13 bases fit TRBD2. With V trimmed by 9 bases and J by 5 bases, 10 bases remained unmatched. The CDR3 length is 16 residues. Germline assignment: CDR1 SGHNT and CDR2 YYREEE (reference sequence). The CDR3 is CATQGLAGVRTGELFF. CDR3 coding DNA: TGTGCCACCCAAGGACTAGCGGGGGTGAGGACCGGGGAGCTGTTTTTT.